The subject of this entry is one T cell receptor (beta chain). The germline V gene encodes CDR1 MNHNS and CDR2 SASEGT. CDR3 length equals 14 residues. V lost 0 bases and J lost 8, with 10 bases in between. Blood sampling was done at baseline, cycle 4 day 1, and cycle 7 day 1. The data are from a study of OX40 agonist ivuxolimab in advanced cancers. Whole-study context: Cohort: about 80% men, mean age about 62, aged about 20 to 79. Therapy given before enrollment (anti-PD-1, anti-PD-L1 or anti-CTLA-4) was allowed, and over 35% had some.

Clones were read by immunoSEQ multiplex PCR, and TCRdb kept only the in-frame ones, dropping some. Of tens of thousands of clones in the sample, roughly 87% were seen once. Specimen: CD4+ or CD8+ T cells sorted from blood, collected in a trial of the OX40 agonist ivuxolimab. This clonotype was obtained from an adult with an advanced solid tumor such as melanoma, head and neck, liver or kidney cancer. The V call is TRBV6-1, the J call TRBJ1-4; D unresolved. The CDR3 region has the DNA TGTGCCAGCAGTGAAGCCGAGGGTTTGGAAAAACTGTTTTTT. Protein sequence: CASSEAEGLEKLFF.